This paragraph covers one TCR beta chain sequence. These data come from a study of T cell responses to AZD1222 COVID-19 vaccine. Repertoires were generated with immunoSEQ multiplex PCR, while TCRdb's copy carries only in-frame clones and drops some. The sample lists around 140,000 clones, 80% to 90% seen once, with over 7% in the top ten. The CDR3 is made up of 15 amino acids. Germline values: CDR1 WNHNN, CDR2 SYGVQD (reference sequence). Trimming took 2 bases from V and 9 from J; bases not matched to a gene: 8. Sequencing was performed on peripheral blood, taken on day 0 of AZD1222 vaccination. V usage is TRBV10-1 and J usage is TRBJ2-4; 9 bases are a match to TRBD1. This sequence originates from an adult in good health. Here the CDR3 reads CASSEIQGATSIQYF. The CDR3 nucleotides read TGCGCCAGCAGTGAGATACAGGGGGCGACGAGCATTCAGTACTTC.